Listed below are T cell receptor beta chains from one sample, sequenced in a study. TCRdb re-analysed the 5' RACE reads in MiXCR, keeping a single row per CDR3 protein. The profile shows roughly 69,000 distinct CDR3 sequences, roughly 22% of them singletons. The sample was memory CD4+ T cells sorted from a lymph node. These receptors were collected from a female donor with breast cancer. Each CDR3 is given with its conserved first and last residue. The D gene is left open where the match is weak. Size values are once, few and many counts, or a class for expanded clones, and some rows have none.

v_call,j_call,clone_size,d_call,cdr3_nt,cdr3_aa
TRBV3-1,TRBJ2-1,few,NA,TGTGCCAGCAGCCAAGGCCAAAGTGCGGTTGAGCAGTTCTTC,CASSQGQSAVEQFF
TRBV5-1,TRBJ2-3,few,TRBD2,TGCGCCAGCAGCTCCGGGACTAGCGATACAGATACGCAGTATTTT,CASSSGTSDTDTQYF
TRBV27,TRBJ2-7,NA,NA,TGTGCCAGCAGGATCGGACAGTCGGGCTCCTACGAGCAGTACTTC,CASRIGQSGSYEQYF
TRBV12-3/TRBV12-4,TRBJ1-1,few,TRBD1,TGTGCCAGCAGCCTCAGGACAGGGGGCTGGACTGAAGCTTTCTTT,CASSLRTGGWTEAFF
TRBV9,TRBJ1-1,few,NA,TGTGCCAGCAGCGTTGGGGGTTATGGCACTGAAGCTTTCTTT,CASSVGGYGTEAFF
TRBV5-1,TRBJ2-5,many,NA,TGCGCCAGCCGATACTCGGAGACCCAGTACTTC,CASRYSETQYF
TRBV7-8,TRBJ2-1,NA,NA,TGTGCCAGCAGCTTTTATGATGAGCAGTTCTTC,CASSFYDEQFF
TRBV5-6,TRBJ1-1,few,TRBD1,TGTGCCAGCAGGTCCGGACAGGGGGCTGAAGCTTTCTTT,CASRSGQGAEAFF
TRBV5-6,TRBJ2-5,NA,NA,TGTGCCAGCAGCTTTTCGCCGGGACTCCAACCAGGGACCCAGTACTTC,CASSFSPGLQPGTQYF
TRBV5-1,TRBJ1-1,NA,NA,TGCGCCAGCAGCTTGGACCCGGGGGAGAGTAACACTGAAGCTTTCTTT,CASSLDPGESNTEAFF
TRBV5-1,TRBJ2-5,few,TRBD1,TGCGCCAGCAGCTTGCGGGGACAGACTAAGGAAGAGACCCAGTACTTC,CASSLRGQTKEETQYF
TRBV6-1,TRBJ1-1,few,NA,TGTGCCAGCCGGCTCTACTCTGAAGCTTTCTTT,CASRLYSEAFF
TRBV27,TRBJ1-2,few,NA,TGTGCCAGCAGGACCCTCGGGGCCGGGAATGGCTACACCTTC,CASRTLGAGNGYTF
TRBV7-9,TRBJ2-1,NA,NA,TGTGCCAGCAGCCCTCGAGGGCGCCGTGTCAATGAGCAGTTCTTC,CASSPRGRRVNEQFF
TRBV5-1,TRBJ1-6,few,TRBD1,TGCGCCAGCAGCTCTTTGGGACAGAAAAATTCACCCCTCCACTTT,CASSSLGQKNSPLHF
TRBV21-1,TRBJ1-5,NA,NA,TGTGCCAGCAGCTCGCCGGACAGGGACCAGCCCCAGCATTTT,CASSSPDRDQPQHF
TRBV20-1,TRBJ1-2,many,NA,TGCAGTGTGACAGCTAACTATGGCTACACCTTC,CSVTANYGYTF
TRBV27,TRBJ1-5,NA,NA,TGTGCCAGCAGTCCAGGGTCGACAGGCAATCAGCCCCAGCATTTT,CASSPGSTGNQPQHF
TRBV28,TRBJ1-2,NA,NA,TGTGCCACCACCCCAATCCGCCGAGGCGCCGGGGGCTATGGCTACACCTTC,CATTPIRRGAGGYGYTF
TRBV5-1,TRBJ2-7,many,TRBD1,TGCGCCAGCAGCTTGGGCCCCGGACAGGGTAGCGAGCAGTACTTC,CASSLGPGQGSEQYF
TRBV25-1,TRBJ2-1,NA,TRBD2,TGTGCCAGCAGTGAGGGACTAGCGGATAACAATGAGCAGTTCTTC,CASSEGLADNNEQFF
TRBV5-1,TRBJ2-1,NA,NA,TGCGCCAGCAGCTTCCACTACAATGAGCAGTTCTTC,CASSFHYNEQFF
TRBV7-2,TRBJ1-1,few,NA,TGTGCCAGCAGCTCGTACCTGAACACTGAAGCTTCCTTT,CASSSYLNTEASF
TRBV5-1,TRBJ1-2,many,NA,TGCGCCAGCAGCTCCGGGTCTACAGGTTTCTATGGCTACACCTTC,CASSSGSTGFYGYTF
TRBV6-1,TRBJ2-1,many,NA,TGTGCCAGCATCAAAGACGGCGATAGGGACAATGAGCAGTTCTTC,CASIKDGDRDNEQFF
TRBV20-1,TRBJ2-5,NA,NA,TGCAGTGCTAGAGATTTAGATGGGGGGCGGGAGACCCAGTACTTC,CSARDLDGGRETQYF
TRBV5-1,TRBJ2-3,many,NA,TGCGCCAGCAGCTCGCGAAGGACCACAGATACGCAGTATTTT,CASSSRRTTDTQYF
TRBV27,TRBJ2-7,few,NA,TGTGCCAGCAGTTTAACCCCAAAGGTCTACGAGCAGTACTTC,CASSLTPKVYEQYF
TRBV5-1,TRBJ2-3,few,NA,TGCGCCAGCAGCGCGATGGGGATAGGCACAGATACGCAGTATTTT,CASSAMGIGTDTQYF
TRBV29-1,TRBJ1-1,many,TRBD1,TGCAGCACCAGGGGGCGCGAAGGAATGAACACTGAAGCTTTCTTT,CSTRGREGMNTEAFF
TRBV20-1,TRBJ2-1,few,NA,TGCAGTGTGGCCTCCTACAATGAGCAGTTCTTC,CSVASYNEQFF
TRBV29-1,TRBJ2-6,many,TRBD1,TGCAGCGTTTCGGGACAGGGGGGCAGGGCCAACGTCCTGACTTTC,CSVSGQGGRANVLTF
TRBV7-8,TRBJ1-1,few,NA,TGTGCCAGCAGCTTATCGAACACTGAAGCTTTCTTT,CASSLSNTEAFF
TRBV6-6,TRBJ2-1,few,NA,TGTGCCAGCAGCGGGGGGCCGCTAAGAAACAATGAGCAGTTCTTC,CASSGGPLRNNEQFF
TRBV6-5,TRBJ2-7,NA,TRBD1,TGTGCCAGCAGTCGGGCAGGGGGTCGCAACGAGCAGTACTTC,CASSRAGGRNEQYF
TRBV6-5,TRBJ1-1,many,NA,TGTGCCAGCAGTTACACCCCCGGGACCATCCAAGCTTTCTTT,CASSYTPGTIQAFF
TRBV7-2,TRBJ1-5,NA,TRBD1,TGTGCCAGCAGCCCTGGGCAGGGGGCCCAGCCCCAGCATTTT,CASSPGQGAQPQHF
TRBV7-2,TRBJ1-2,NA,TRBD1,TGTGCCAGCAGCCCTGACAGGGGGGCGAGGAATGGCTACACCTTC,CASSPDRGARNGYTF
TRBV7-2,TRBJ2-1,few,TRBD2,TGTGCCAGCAGCTTAGCGGGACTAGCGGACAATGAGCAGTTCTTC,CASSLAGLADNEQFF
TRBV5-1,TRBJ1-1,many,NA,TGCGCCAGCAGCTTGGTGGGCGGCAGGAACACTGAAGCTTTCTTT,CASSLVGGRNTEAFF